These 8 T cell receptor beta chains were all obtained from the same sample, sequenced in a study of PD-L1 blockade in urothelial cancer. Measured with immunoSEQ multiplex PCR; TCRdb has only the in-frame clones, and not every one. This table holds about 84,000 clones, roughly 82% found once. The sample was PBMCs, taken around atezolizumab (anti-PD-L1) treatment. Every receptor here comes from an older man with urothelial cancer.

V is TRBV10-3 and J is TRBJ2-3; 10 bases agree with TRBD2. V was pared by 4 bases and J by 2 bases, with 3 bases of the junction left unmatched. CDR1 ENHRY and CDR2 SYGVKD come from the germline V gene. CDR3 size: 15 residues. CDR3 sequence reads: CAISGTSGSTDTQYF. For the CDR3, the DNA is TGTGCCATCAGTGGGACTAGCGGATCCACAGATACGCAGTATTTT.

CDR3 in amino acids: CASKLGTENYNEQFF. CDR3 DNA sequence: TGTGCCAGTAAGCTCGGGACAGAAAACTACAATGAGCAGTTCTTC. This chain uses TRBV19 with TRBJ2-1; 7 bases map to TRBD1. The CDR3 is 15 residues long. Germline V lookup: CDR1 LNHDA, CDR2 SQIVND (reference sequence). The V segment lost 7 bases and the J segment 3 bases; nucleotides outside the gene matches: 9.

The chain uses TRBV2 and TRBJ2-3; possible D gene TRBD2, 5 bases. Germline assignment: CDR1 SNHLY and CDR2 FYNNEI. The CDR3 covers 14 residues. Trimming stripped 5 bases from V and 5 bases from J, with 14 bases between. The CDR3 is CASSLGPEGDTQYF. The DNA of the CDR3 is TGTGCCAGCAGTCTAGGCCCAGAGGGAGATACGCAGTATTTT.

The chain combines TRBV5-7 with TRBJ1-3, with TRBD1 matching 7 bases. TRBV5-7 qualifies as an ORF whose function is uncertain. V was clipped by 0 bases and J by 0 bases; unmatched bases: 9. The CDR3 covers 18 residues. CDR3 bases: TGTGCCAGCAGCTTGGTCCCGGGACAGAAATTCTCTGGAAACACCATATATTTT. It is translated as CASSLVPGQKFSGNTIYF.

This sequence joins TRBV11-3 and TRBJ2-2, with no clear D. Per the germline V gene, CDR1 is SGHNT and CDR2 is YENEEA. The CDR3 has 14 residues. V shed 5 bases and J shed 3 bases, with 10 bases lying between them. The CDR3 nucleotides are TGTGCCAGCAGCCTCGATCGAGACACCGGGGAGCTGTTTTTT. As protein: CASSLDRDTGELFF.

This clone was seen once. The chain employs TRBV7-6 and TRBJ1-4; D ambiguous. Germline V gives CDR1 SGHVS, CDR2 FNYEAQ. The CDR3 runs 14 residues. V was clipped by 7 bases and J by 0 bases, with 9 bases between them. The CDR3 coding sequence is TGTGCCAGCACCCCCGGGGCAACTAATGAAAAACTGTTTTTT. Translating it yields CASTPGATNEKLFF.

The CDR3, as DNA: TGTGCCAGCAGTTCTCCCAGGACAGGGGCCTACGAGCAGTACTTC. Its protein is CASSSPRTGAYEQYF. V and J are TRBV6-5 and TRBJ2-7, with 9 bases identical to TRBD1. Losses at the gene ends were 4 bases for V and 2 bases for J; bases not matched to a gene: 6. CDR3 length: 15 amino acids. Per germline, CDR1 MNHEY and CDR2 SVGAGI.

This clone was found once. The chain carries TRBV7-8 and TRBJ2-1; 7 positions match TRBD2. V lost 2 bases to trimming and J lost 0 bases; unmatched junction nucleotides: 7. CDR1 and CDR2 (germline): SGHVS, FQNEAQ. The CDR3 runs 17 residues. The CDR3 nucleotides read TGTGCCAGCAGCTTACGGCCTAGCGGAAGCTCCTACAATGAGCAGTTCTTC. It is translated as CASSLRPSGSSYNEQFF.